Listed below are T cell receptor beta chains from one sample, sequenced in a study of cytomegalovirus exposure and HLA in healthy donors. Assay: immunoSEQ multiplex PCR; the TCRdb copy retains only in-frame clones and omits some. The table has 220,000 or so clones, 60% to 80% seen once. The specimen sequenced was PBMCs. These receptors came from a male donor in good health and CMV-seronegative. The CDR3 runs from the conserved cysteine through the conserved F or W. Each record gives: V gene, J gene, clone size, D gene, CDR3 DNA, CDR3 protein. The D gene is left open where the match is weak. Size is stated for part of the rows, as once, few or many counts, or as a class when the clone is expanded.

TRBV10-3	TRBJ2-7	-	TRBD2	TGTGCCATCAGTGAGAGCGGGGTGGGGATCTACGAGCAGTACTTC	CAISESGVGIYEQYF
TRBV4-2	TRBJ2-7	few	-	TGTGCCAGCAGCCGCCTTTTAGTACAGGAGCAGTACTTC	CASSRLLVQEQYF
TRBV5-1	TRBJ1-5	-	TRBD1	TGCGCCAGCAGCCCGGGACAGGGGAATCAGCCCCAGCATTTT	CASSPGQGNQPQHF
TRBV7-6	TRBJ2-7	-	TRBD1	TGTGCCAGCAGCGAAGGACAGGGCAACGAGCAGTACTTC	CASSEGQGNEQYF
TRBV25-1	TRBJ2-3	-	TRBD1	TGTGCCAGCAGGGACAGGGACGCAGATACGCAGTATTTT	CASRDRDADTQYF
TRBV6-6	TRBJ2-2	once	TRBD1	TGTGCCAGCAGTTACTTTGGACAGGGTGGCACCGGGGAGCTGTTTTTT	CASSYFGQGGTGELFF
TRBV7-3	TRBJ2-3	-	-	TGTGCCAGCAGCTCACAGGGTCTTGGCACAGATACGCAGTATTTT	CASSSQGLGTDTQYF
TRBV6-6	TRBJ2-7	-	TRBD2	TGTGCCAGCAGTTACGGGACTAGCGCCGAGCAGTACTTC	CASSYGTSAEQYF
TRBV19	TRBJ1-5	-	TRBD1	TGTGCCAGTAGTTCCCGACAGGGGAGCGCTCAGCCCCAGCATTTT	CASSSRQGSAQPQHF
TRBV9	TRBJ2-7	-	TRBD2	TGTGCCAGCAGCGGTAGCGGGATTGGCGAGCAGTACTTC	CASSGSGIGEQYF
TRBV6-5	TRBJ2-7	few	TRBD2	TGTGCCAGCAGTTACTCGCTAGCGGGAACCTACGAGCAGTACTTC	CASSYSLAGTYEQYF
TRBV5-4	TRBJ2-7	-	TRBD2	TGTGCCAGCAGCCTAGCGGGACTAACGGACGAGCAGTACTTC	CASSLAGLTDEQYF
TRBV19	TRBJ1-1	few	TRBD1	TGTGCCAGTAGTTCAGGGACAGGGGGGAACACTGAAGCTTTCTTT	CASSSGTGGNTEAFF
TRBV5-1	TRBJ1-5	-	TRBD1	TGCGCCAGCAGCTTGGAACAGGGGGGCCAGCCCCAGCATTTT	CASSLEQGGQPQHF
TRBV6-6	TRBJ1-1	few	TRBD1	TGTGCCAGCAGTTACTTCGGGACAGGAGGCACTGAAGCTTTCTTT	CASSYFGTGGTEAFF
TRBV7-2	TRBJ2-3	-	-	TGTGCCAGCAGCTCGCTAGGAAGGTCAGATACGCAGTATTTT	CASSSLGRSDTQYF
TRBV5-4	TRBJ2-5	-	TRBD2	TGTGCCAGCAGCTTGAGACTAGCGGGAGGCCAAGAGACCCAGTACTTC	CASSLRLAGGQETQYF
TRBV20-1	TRBJ1-2	-	TRBD1	TGCAGTGCCGCAGGGGGCTATGGCTACACCTTC	CSAAGGYGYTF
TRBV11-2	TRBJ1-1	once	TRBD1	TGTGCCAGCAGCCCCACCGGGACAGGGGACCGCGTGGGGGCTTTCTTT	CASSPTGTGDRVGAFF
TRBV5-4	TRBJ2-3	-	-	TGTGCCAGCAGCCCCCGGACAGGACTAACGCAGTATTTT	CASSPRTGLTQYF
TRBV9	TRBJ1-6	-	-	TGTGCCAGCAGGAGCCCTGGAGGAGATAATTCACCCCTCCACTTT	CASRSPGGDNSPLHF
TRBV14	TRBJ1-2	-	-	TGTGCCAGCAGCCAAGAACCCAGGGGCGGCTACACCTTC	CASSQEPRGGYTF
TRBV4-1	TRBJ1-3	-	-	TGCGCCAGCAGCCAACTCACGACAGGACGCTCTGGAAACACCATATATTTT	CASSQLTTGRSGNTIYF